The 2 T cell receptor beta chains presented below share a single source sample, sequenced in a study of human T cells and chemical hapten exposure. The time point: healthy volunteer bleed at 6 weeks. Whole blood that had not been fractionated was the source of extracted total RNA. TCRdb used MiXCR to reprocess the RACE reads, holding one entry per CDR3 protein. Of approximately 84,000 distinct CDR3 sequences in the sample, around 8.7% were seen once. Sequenced material: whole blood. The receptors were sampled from a male donor in good health. Some clones in this sample may be carry-over from other donors' samples.

The chain is built from TRBV5-1 and TRBJ2-1; D may be TRBD2 (7 bases). Trimming pared 3 bases from V and 8 bases from J, leaving 18 bases between. Looked up from germline, CDR1 is SGHRS and CDR2 is YFSETQ. The length of the CDR3 is 15 residues. The CDR3 region is CASSSEGGGGYEQFF. CDR3 nucleotides: TGCGCCAGCAGCTCCGAGGGGGGCGGGGGCTATGAGCAGTTCTTC.

This clonotype occurred many times. The genes are TRBV6-1 and TRBJ2-5; D gene uncertain. CDR1 and CDR2 (germline): MNHNS, SASEGT. The CDR3 is made up of 17 amino acids. V lost 7 bases and J 5 bases, leaving 26 bases between the germline ends. The CDR3 sequence: CASTSLGSTVVTETQYF. For the CDR3, the DNA is TGTGCCAGCACCTCCTTAGGTAGCACGGTCGTTACGGAGACCCAGTACTTC.